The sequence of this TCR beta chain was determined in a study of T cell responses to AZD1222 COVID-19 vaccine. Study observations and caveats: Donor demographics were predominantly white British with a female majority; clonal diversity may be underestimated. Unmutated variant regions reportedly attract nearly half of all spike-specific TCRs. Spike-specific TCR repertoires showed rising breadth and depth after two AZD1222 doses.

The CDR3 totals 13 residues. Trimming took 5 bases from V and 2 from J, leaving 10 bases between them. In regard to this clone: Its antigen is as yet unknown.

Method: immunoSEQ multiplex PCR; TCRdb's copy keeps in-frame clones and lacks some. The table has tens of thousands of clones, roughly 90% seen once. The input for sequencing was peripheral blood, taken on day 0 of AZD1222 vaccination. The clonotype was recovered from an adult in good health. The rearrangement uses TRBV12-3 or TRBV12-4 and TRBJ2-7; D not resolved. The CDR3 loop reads CASSPSGPYEQYF. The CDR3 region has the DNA TGTGCCAGCAGTCCCTCTGGTCCCTACGAGCAGTACTTC.